This paragraph reports one T cell receptor beta chain. V was pared by 3 bases and J by 5 bases, with 7 bases between. Germline CDR1 reads GTSNPN; CDR2 reads SVGIG (reference sequence). The CDR3 runs to 11 residues. Donors were healthy HIV-negative adults without recently reported acute infections or vaccinations. The sample comes from a study of shared clonotypes between healthy human individuals. In replicate PCRs of unsorted PBMC, 300 ng DNA, around 30,000 T cell genomes, was used. Produced via immunoSEQ multiplex PCR; TCRdb's table is partial and in-frame only. Of around 480,000 clones listed, 60% to 80% are singletons.

The chain links TRBV30 to TRBJ1-1; D gene ambiguous. The clonotype originates from a woman aged 40 to 50 in good health. Some clones in this sample may be carry-over from other donors' samples. Sequencing used PBMCs. The CDR3 nucleotides read TGTGCCTGGAGAGGAAATACTGAAGCTTTCTTT. Amino acid sequence: CAWRGNTEAFF.